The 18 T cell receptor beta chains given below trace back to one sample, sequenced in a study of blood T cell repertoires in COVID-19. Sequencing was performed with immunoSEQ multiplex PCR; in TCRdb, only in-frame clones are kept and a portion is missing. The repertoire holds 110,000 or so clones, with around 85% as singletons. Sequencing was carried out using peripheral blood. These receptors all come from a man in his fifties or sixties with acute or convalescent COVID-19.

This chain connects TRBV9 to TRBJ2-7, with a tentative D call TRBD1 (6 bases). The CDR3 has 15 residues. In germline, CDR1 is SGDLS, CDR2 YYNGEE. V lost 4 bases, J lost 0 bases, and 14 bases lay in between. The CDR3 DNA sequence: TGTGCCAGCAGCCCCCGGACAGAACCCTCCTACGAGCAGTACTTC. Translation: CASSPRTEPSYEQYF. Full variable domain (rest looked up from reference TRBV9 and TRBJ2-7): DSGVTQTPKHLITATGQRVTLRCSPRSGDLSVYWYQQSLDQGLQFLIQYYNGEERAKGNILERFSAQQFPDLHSELNLSSLELGDSALYFCASSPRTEPSYEQYFGPGTRLTVT.

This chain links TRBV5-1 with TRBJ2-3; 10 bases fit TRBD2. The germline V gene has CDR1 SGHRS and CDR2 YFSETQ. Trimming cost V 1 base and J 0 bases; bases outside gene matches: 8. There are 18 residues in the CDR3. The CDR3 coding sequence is TGCGCCAGCAGCTTGAGCCAGCGGGGGGGCTTAAGCACAGATACGCAGTATTTT. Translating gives CASSLSQRGGLSTDTQYF.

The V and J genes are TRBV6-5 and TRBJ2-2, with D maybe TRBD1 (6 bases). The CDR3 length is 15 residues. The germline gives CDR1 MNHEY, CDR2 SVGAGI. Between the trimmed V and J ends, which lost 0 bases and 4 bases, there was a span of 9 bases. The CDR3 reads CASSYSKGVTGELFF. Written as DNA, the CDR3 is TGTGCCAGCAGTTACTCGAAGGGGGTCACCGGGGAGCTGTTTTTT.

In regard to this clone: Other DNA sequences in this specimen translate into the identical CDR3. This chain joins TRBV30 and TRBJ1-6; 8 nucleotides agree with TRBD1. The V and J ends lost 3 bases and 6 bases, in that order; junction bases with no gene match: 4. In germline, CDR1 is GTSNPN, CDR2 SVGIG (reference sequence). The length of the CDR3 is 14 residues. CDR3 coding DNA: TGTGCCTGGAGCGGACAGGGCGGTAATTCACCCCTCCACTTT. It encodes CAWSGQGGNSPLHF.

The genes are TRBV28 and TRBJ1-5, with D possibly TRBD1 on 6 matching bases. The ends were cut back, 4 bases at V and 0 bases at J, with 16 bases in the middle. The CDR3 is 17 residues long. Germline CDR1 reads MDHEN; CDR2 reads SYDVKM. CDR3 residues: CASSSTLDRASNQPQHF. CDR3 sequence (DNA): TGTGCCAGCAGTTCCACCTTGGACAGAGCTAGCAATCAGCCCCAGCATTTT.

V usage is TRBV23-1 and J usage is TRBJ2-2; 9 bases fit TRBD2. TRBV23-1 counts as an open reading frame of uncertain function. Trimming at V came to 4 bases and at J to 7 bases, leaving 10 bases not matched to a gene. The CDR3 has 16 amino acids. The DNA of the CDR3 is TGCGCCAGCAGTCGAGAGGCGGGAGGGCCGGGCGGGGAGCTGTTTTTT. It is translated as CASSREAGGPGGELFF.

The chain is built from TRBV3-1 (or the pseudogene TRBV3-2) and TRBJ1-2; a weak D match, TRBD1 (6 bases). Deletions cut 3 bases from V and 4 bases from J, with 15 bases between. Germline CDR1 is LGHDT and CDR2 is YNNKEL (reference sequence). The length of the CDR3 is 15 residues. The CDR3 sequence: CASSQTWTEAYGYTF. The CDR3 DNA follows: TGTGCCAGCAGCCAGACCTGGACAGAAGCCTATGGCTACACCTTC.

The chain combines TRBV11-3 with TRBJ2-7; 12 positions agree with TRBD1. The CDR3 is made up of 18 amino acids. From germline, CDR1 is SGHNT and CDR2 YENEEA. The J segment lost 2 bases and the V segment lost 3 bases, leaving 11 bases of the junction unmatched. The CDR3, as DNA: TGTGCCAGCAGCTTCCGGGACAGGGGGCAACACCTCACCTACGAGCAGTACTTC. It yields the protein CASSFRDRGQHLTYEQYF. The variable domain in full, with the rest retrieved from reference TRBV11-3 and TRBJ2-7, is EAGVVQSPRYKIIEKKQPVAFWCNPISGHNTLYWYLQNLGQGPELLIRYENEEAVDDSQLPKDRFSAERLKGVDSTLKIQPAELGDSAVYLCASSFRDRGQHLTYEQYFGPGTRLTVT.

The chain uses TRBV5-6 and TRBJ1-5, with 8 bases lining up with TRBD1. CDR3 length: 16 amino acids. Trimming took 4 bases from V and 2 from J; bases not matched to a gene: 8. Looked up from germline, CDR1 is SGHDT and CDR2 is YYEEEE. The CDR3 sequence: CASSRMTGERNQPQHF. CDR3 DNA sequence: TGTGCCAGCAGCCGCATGACAGGGGAACGCAATCAGCCCCAGCATTTT.

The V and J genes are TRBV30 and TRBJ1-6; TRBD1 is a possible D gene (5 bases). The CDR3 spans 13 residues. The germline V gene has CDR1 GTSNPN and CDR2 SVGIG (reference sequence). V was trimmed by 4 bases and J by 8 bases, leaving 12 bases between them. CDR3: CAWTTSGDSPLHF. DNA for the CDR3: TGTGCCTGGACCACCTCGGGGGATTCACCCCTCCACTTT.

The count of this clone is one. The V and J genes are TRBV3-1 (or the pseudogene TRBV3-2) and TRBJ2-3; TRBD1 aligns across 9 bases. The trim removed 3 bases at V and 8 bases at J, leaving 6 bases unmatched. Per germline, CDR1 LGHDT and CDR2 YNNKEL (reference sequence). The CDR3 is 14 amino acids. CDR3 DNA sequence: TGTGCCAGCAGCCAGGCCACAGGGGGCGGTACGCAGTATTTT. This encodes CASSQATGGGTQYF.

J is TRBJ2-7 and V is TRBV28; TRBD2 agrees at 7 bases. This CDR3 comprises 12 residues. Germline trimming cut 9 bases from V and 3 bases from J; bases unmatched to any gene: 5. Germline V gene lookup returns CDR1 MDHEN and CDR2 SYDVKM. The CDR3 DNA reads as TGTGCCAGTGGACTAGTTCGCTACGAGCAGTACTTC. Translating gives CASGLVRYEQYF.

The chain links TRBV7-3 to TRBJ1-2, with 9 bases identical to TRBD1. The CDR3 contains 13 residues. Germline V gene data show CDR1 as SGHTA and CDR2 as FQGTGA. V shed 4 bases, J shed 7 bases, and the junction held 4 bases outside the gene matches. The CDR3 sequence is CASSSGTGTGYTF. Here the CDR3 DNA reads TGTGCCAGCAGCTCCGGGACAGGGACTGGCTACACCTTC.

The DNA of the CDR3 is TGTGCCAGCAGCCCCTATCTGAACACTGAAGCTTTCTTT. Translation gives CASSPYLNTEAFF. The chain carries TRBV6-5 and TRBJ1-1; no reliable D call. Germline V gene lookup returns CDR1 MNHEY and CDR2 SVGAGI. The CDR3 extends over 13 amino acids. Trimming cost V 6 bases and J 0 bases, with 8 bases left between them.

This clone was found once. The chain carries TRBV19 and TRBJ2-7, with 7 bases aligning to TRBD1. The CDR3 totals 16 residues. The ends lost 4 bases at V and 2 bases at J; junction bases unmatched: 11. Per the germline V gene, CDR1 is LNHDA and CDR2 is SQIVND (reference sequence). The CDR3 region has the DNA TGTGCCAGTAGTAAATCGACAGGGAATATACCCTACGAGCAGTACTTC. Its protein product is CASSKSTGNIPYEQYF.

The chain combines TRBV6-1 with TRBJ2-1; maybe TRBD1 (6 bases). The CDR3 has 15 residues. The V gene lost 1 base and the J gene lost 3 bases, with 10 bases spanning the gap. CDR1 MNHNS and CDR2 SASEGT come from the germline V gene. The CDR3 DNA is TGTGCCAGCAGTGAAGAACAGGGCCTCTACAATGAGCAGTTCTTC. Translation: CASSEEQGLYNEQFF.

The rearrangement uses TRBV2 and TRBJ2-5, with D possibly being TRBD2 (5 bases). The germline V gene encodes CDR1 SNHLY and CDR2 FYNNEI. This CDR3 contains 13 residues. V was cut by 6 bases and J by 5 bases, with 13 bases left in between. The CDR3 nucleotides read TGTGCCAGCAGGGCTAGCTATGGGGAGACCCAGTACTTC. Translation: CASRASYGETQYF.

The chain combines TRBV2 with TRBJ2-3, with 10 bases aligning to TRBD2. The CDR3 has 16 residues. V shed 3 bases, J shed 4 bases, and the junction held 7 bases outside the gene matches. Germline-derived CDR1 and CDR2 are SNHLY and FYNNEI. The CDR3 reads CASSDSSGRAPDTQYF. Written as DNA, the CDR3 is TGTGCCAGCAGTGACTCGAGCGGGAGGGCCCCAGATACGCAGTATTTT.